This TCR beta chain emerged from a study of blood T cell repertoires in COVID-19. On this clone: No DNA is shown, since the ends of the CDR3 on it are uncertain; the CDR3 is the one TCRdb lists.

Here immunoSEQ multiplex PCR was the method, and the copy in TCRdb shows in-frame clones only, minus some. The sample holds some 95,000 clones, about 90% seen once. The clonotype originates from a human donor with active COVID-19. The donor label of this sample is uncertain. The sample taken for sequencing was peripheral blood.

The CDR3 spells CASSILAPDSNYGYTF. The chain is built from TRBV19 and TRBJ1-2; TRBD1, the table's D call, was not compared with the DNA. Inclusive of both ends, the CDR3 amounts to 16 amino acids. Germline CDR1 reads LNHDA; CDR2 reads SQIVND (reference sequence).